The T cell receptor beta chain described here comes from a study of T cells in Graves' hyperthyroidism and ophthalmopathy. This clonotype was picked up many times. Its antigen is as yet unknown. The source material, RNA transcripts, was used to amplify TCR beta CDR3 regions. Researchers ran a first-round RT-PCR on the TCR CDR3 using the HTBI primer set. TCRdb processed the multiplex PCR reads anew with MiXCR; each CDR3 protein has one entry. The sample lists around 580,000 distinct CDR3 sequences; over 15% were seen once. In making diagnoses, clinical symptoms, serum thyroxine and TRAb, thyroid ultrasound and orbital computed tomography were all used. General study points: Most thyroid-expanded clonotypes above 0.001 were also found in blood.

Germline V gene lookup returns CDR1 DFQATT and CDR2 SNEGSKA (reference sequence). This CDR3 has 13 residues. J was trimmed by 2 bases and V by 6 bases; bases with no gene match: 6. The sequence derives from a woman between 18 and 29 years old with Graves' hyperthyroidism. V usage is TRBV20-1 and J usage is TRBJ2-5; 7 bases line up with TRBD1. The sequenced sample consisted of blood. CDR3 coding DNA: TGCAGTGCAAATCTGGGACAGCAAGAGACCCAGTACTTC. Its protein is CSANLGQQETQYF.